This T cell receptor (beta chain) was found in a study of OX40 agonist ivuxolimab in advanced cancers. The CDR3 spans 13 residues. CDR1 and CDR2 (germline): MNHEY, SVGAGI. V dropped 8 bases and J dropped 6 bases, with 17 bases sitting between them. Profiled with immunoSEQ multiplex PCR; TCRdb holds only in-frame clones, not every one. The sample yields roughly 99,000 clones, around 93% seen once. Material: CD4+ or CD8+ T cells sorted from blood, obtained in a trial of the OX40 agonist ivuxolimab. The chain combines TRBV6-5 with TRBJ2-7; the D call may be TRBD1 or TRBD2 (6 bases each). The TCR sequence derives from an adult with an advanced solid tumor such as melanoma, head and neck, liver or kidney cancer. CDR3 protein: CASGRTVVAEQYF. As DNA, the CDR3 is TGTGCCAGCGGGAGGACAGTCGTTGCCGAGCAGTACTTC.